Listed below are T cell receptor beta chains from one sample, sequenced in a study of T cell responses to AZD1222 COVID-19 vaccine. TCRdb's table, derived via immunoSEQ multiplex PCR, lists solely in-frame clones and lacks some. Of around 170,000 clones detected, around 90% appear once; the ten largest clones hold 4.4%. The sequencing here drew on peripheral blood, taken on day 0 of AZD1222 vaccination. The receptors derive from an adult in good health. The CDR3 runs from the conserved cysteine through the conserved F or W. Each record gives: CDR3 length, J gene, clone size, V gene, D gene, CDR3 DNA, CDR3 protein. The D gene is left open where the match is weak. The size of a clone is reported for some rows only, either as once, few or many, or as a class for expanded clones.

cdr3_length: 16
j_call: TRBJ2-2
clone_size: few
v_call: TRBV18
d_call: TRBD1
cdr3_nt: TGTGCCAGCTCACCAACGGGACAGGGAGGTCCCGGGGAGCTGTTTTTT
cdr3_aa: CASSPTGQGGPGELFF

cdr3_length: 12
j_call: TRBJ1-2
clone_size: .
v_call: TRBV11-2
d_call: .
cdr3_nt: TGTGCCAGCAGCTCCGACCTCTATGGCTACACCTTC
cdr3_aa: CASSSDLYGYTF

cdr3_length: 11
j_call: TRBJ1-1
clone_size: .
v_call: TRBV4-1
d_call: .
cdr3_nt: TGCGCCAGCAGCTACGGGGGGTCGGCTTTCTTT
cdr3_aa: CASSYGGSAFF

cdr3_length: 13
j_call: TRBJ2-7
clone_size: .
v_call: TRBV28
d_call: .
cdr3_nt: TGTGCCAGCAGTTTTCCCCCCTCCTACGAGCAGTACTTC
cdr3_aa: CASSFPPSYEQYF

cdr3_length: 19
j_call: TRBJ2-7
clone_size: .
v_call: TRBV6-2/TRBV6-3
d_call: TRBD2
cdr3_nt: TGTGCCAGCAGCCAACCGGGGACTAGCGGGAGGCTACGGTCCTACGAGCAGTACTTC
cdr3_aa: CASSQPGTSGRLRSYEQYF

cdr3_length: 14
j_call: TRBJ1-1
clone_size: few
v_call: TRBV5-1
d_call: .
cdr3_nt: TGCGCCAGCAGCTTGGAGCAGGGGCGGACTGAAGCTTTCTTT
cdr3_aa: CASSLEQGRTEAFF

cdr3_length: 12
j_call: TRBJ2-1
clone_size: .
v_call: TRBV7-3
d_call: .
cdr3_nt: TGTGCCAGCAGCTCCACTGGGGGTGAGCAGTTCTTC
cdr3_aa: CASSSTGGEQFF

cdr3_length: 12
j_call: TRBJ2-2
clone_size: few
v_call: TRBV11-3
d_call: .
cdr3_nt: TGTGCCAGCAGCTCACCCACCGGGGAGCTGTTTTTT
cdr3_aa: CASSSPTGELFF

cdr3_length: 16
j_call: TRBJ2-2
clone_size: .
v_call: TRBV7-7
d_call: TRBD2
cdr3_nt: TGTGCTAGCAGCTCGACTAGCGGGAGGGCCGGCGGGGAGCTGTTTTTT
cdr3_aa: CASSSTSGRAGGELFF

cdr3_length: 15
j_call: TRBJ2-1
clone_size: .
v_call: TRBV18
d_call: .
cdr3_nt: TGTGCCAGCTCACCAAACCAGGGTTACGACAATGAGCAGTTCTTC
cdr3_aa: CASSPNQGYDNEQFF

cdr3_length: 15
j_call: TRBJ1-1
clone_size: .
v_call: TRBV18
d_call: .
cdr3_nt: TGTGCCAGCTCACCACTGGAGGGCGGGACCACTGAAGCTTTCTTT
cdr3_aa: CASSPLEGGTTEAFF

cdr3_length: 17
j_call: TRBJ2-3
clone_size: .
v_call: TRBV15
d_call: TRBD2
cdr3_nt: TGTGCCACCAGCAGAGATCGGGGGGGCCTAGGCACAGATACGCAGTATTTT
cdr3_aa: CATSRDRGGLGTDTQYF

cdr3_length: 15
j_call: TRBJ2-3
clone_size: few
v_call: TRBV9
d_call: .
cdr3_nt: TGTGCCAGCAGCCCTCGAGTTACCGGGGTGGGTACGCAGTATTTT
cdr3_aa: CASSPRVTGVGTQYF

cdr3_length: 15
j_call: TRBJ1-5
clone_size: .
v_call: TRBV27
d_call: .
cdr3_nt: TGTGCCAGCAGTTTGTGGAGGGCGGGGTGTCAGCCCCAGCATTTT
cdr3_aa: CASSLWRAGCQPQHF

cdr3_length: 16
j_call: TRBJ2-2
clone_size: .
v_call: TRBV7-6
d_call: .
cdr3_nt: TGTGCCAGCAGCTTAGAGGGGAGCGGGAACACCGGGGAGCTGTTTTTT
cdr3_aa: CASSLEGSGNTGELFF

cdr3_length: 16
j_call: TRBJ2-5
clone_size: .
v_call: TRBV7-3
d_call: TRBD1
cdr3_nt: TGTGCCAGCAGCTTAGGCCGACAGGGGGCGCGGGAGACCCAGTACTTC
cdr3_aa: CASSLGRQGARETQYF

cdr3_length: 14
j_call: TRBJ2-7
clone_size: .
v_call: TRBV11-2
d_call: TRBD2
cdr3_nt: TGTGCCAGCAGGGAACTAGCGGGCGCCTACGAGCAGTACTTC
cdr3_aa: CASRELAGAYEQYF

cdr3_length: 13
j_call: TRBJ1-2
clone_size: .
v_call: TRBV24-1
d_call: TRBD1
cdr3_nt: TGTGCCACAAGCGGGACAGATTCAGGCGGCTACACCTTC
cdr3_aa: CATSGTDSGGYTF

cdr3_length: 16
j_call: TRBJ2-2
clone_size: .
v_call: TRBV6-4
d_call: TRBD2
cdr3_nt: TGTGCCAGCAGTGACTCGAAAAGCGGGGGCACCGGGGAGCTGTTTTTT
cdr3_aa: CASSDSKSGGTGELFF

cdr3_length: 16
j_call: TRBJ1-1
clone_size: .
v_call: TRBV4-2
d_call: .
cdr3_nt: TGTGCCAGCAGCCAAGATGTTGGAGGGGTCAACACTGAAGCTTTCTTT
cdr3_aa: CASSQDVGGVNTEAFF

cdr3_length: 13
j_call: TRBJ1-1
clone_size: .
v_call: TRBV28
d_call: .
cdr3_nt: TGTGCCAGCAGCCGCTGGGGAAACACTGAAGCTTTCTTT
cdr3_aa: CASSRWGNTEAFF

cdr3_length: 14
j_call: TRBJ1-5
clone_size: .
v_call: TRBV5-1
d_call: .
cdr3_nt: TGCGCCAGCAGCGGTGGGGGCGCAGGGCAGCCCCAGCATTTT
cdr3_aa: CASSGGGAGQPQHF

cdr3_length: 18
j_call: TRBJ2-1
clone_size: .
v_call: TRBV4-1
d_call: TRBD1
cdr3_nt: TGCGCCAGCAGCCCGACCGGGACAGGGGGCGGGGGGAACAATGAGCAGTTCTTC
cdr3_aa: CASSPTGTGGGGNNEQFF

cdr3_length: 12
j_call: TRBJ2-7
clone_size: .
v_call: TRBV28
d_call: .
cdr3_nt: TGTGCCAGCAGTTCAACCCGGAACGAGCAGTACTTC
cdr3_aa: CASSSTRNEQYF

cdr3_length: 12
j_call: TRBJ1-1
clone_size: .
v_call: TRBV28
d_call: TRBD1
cdr3_nt: TGTGCCAGCGAGACAGGGGGGACTGAAGCTTTCTTT
cdr3_aa: CASETGGTEAFF

cdr3_length: 15
j_call: TRBJ1-4
clone_size: .
v_call: TRBV5-4
d_call: TRBD1
cdr3_nt: TGTGCCAGCAGCCCAGGGGACAGGGGTAGGGAAAAACTGTTTTTT
cdr3_aa: CASSPGDRGREKLFF

cdr3_length: 13
j_call: TRBJ2-3
clone_size: .
v_call: TRBV7-8
d_call: .
cdr3_nt: TGTGCCAGCAGCTTAATAGGTCCAGATACGCAGTATTTT
cdr3_aa: CASSLIGPDTQYF

cdr3_length: 19
j_call: TRBJ2-1
clone_size: .
v_call: TRBV7-9
d_call: TRBD2
cdr3_nt: TGTGCCAGCAGCTTAGCGGGGGGACTAGCGGGAGGAGGATGGAATGAGCAGTTCTTC
cdr3_aa: CASSLAGGLAGGGWNEQFF

cdr3_length: 13
j_call: TRBJ1-1
clone_size: .
v_call: TRBV19
d_call: TRBD1
cdr3_nt: TGTGCCAGCGGACAGGGTATGAACACTGAAGCTTTCTTT
cdr3_aa: CASGQGMNTEAFF